This entry describes one T cell receptor (beta chain). In the original analysis: Nucleated cell counts were estimated from reference gene primer amplification. Sequencing used immunoSEQ multiplex PCR; TCRdb keeps in-frame clones, though not all of them. Clonal size and the V and J genes are those of that table, whereas D and trimming came from the DNA. Here the sample spans roughly 240,000 clones, roughly 86% being singletons. This entry is derived from a study of blood T cell repertoires in COVID-19. The wider study: Samples taken during acute and convalescent COVID-19 were collected in the United States, Italy and Spain. The analysed material was cDNA or gDNA that came from T cells, B-cell-depleted T cells, or PBMCs.

Trimming at V came to 1 base and at J to 1 base, leaving 4 bases not matched to a gene. The CDR3 covers 15 residues. Germline assignment: CDR1 MGHRA and CDR2 YSYEKL. The sequenced sample consisted of peripheral blood. This TCR came from a woman aged 55 to 70 who had recovered from COVID-19. The chain is built from TRBV4-1 and TRBJ2-7, with TRBD1 matching over 7 bases. CDR3 nucleotides: TGCGCCAGCAGCCAAGCCCCGGGACAGTCCTACGAGCAGTACTTC. Translation gives CASSQAPGQSYEQYF.